One sample yielded the 8 T cell receptor beta chains listed below, sequenced in a study of human CD8 memory T cell subsets. UMI-labeled 5' RACE produced the TCR beta libraries. Each CDR3 protein gets one entry in TCRdb, which reprocessed the 5' RACE reads and gives no DNA. The sample features about 20,000 distinct CDR3 sequences, with less than 5.5% in its top ten. What was sequenced was CD8+ T cells from PBMCs. These receptors originate from a human donor in good health.

The V and J genes are TRBV7-9 and TRBJ2-7; TCRdb outputs TRBD2, but without DNA this stays unchecked. The CDR3 totals 15 residues. From germline, CDR1 is SEHNR and CDR2 FQNEAQ (reference sequence). CDR3 amino acids: CASSLGTSGTYEQYF.

This sequence joins TRBV28 and TRBJ1-2; TCRdb names TRBD1, which stays unverified in the absence of DNA. This CDR3 is built from 16 residues. The germline gives CDR1 MDHEN, CDR2 SYDVKM. CDR3 protein: CASSFTGRPDGYGYTF.

This clonotype is classed as medium-sized by frequency. The chain has TRBV20-1 and TRBJ2-1; the TRBD2 assignment by TCRdb is unverifiable without DNA. Germline V gives CDR1 DFQATT, CDR2 SNEGSKA (reference sequence). This CDR3 contains 15 residues. CDR3 amino acids: CSARSIGTSYNEQFF.

This chain uses TRBV4-1 with TRBJ2-1. Germline CDR1 is MGHRA and CDR2 is YSYEKL. This CDR3 has 12 amino acids. CDR3 sequence: CASSQGYNEQFF.

The chain recombines TRBV27 with TRBJ1-2. Germline V lookup: CDR1 MNHEY, CDR2 SMNVEV (reference sequence). CDR3 length equals 13 residues. CDR3 residues: CASSFQDNYGYTF.

The genes are TRBV28 and TRBJ2-1; TCRdb returns TRBD1, unconfirmable since there is no DNA. Germline V gene sequence: CDR1 MDHEN, CDR2 SYDVKM. The CDR3 has 15 amino acids. CDR3 loop: CASSLEGTGSNEQFF. Drawing the rest from reference TRBV28 and TRBJ2-1, the complete variable domain is DVKVTQSSRYLVKRTGEKVFLECVQDMDHENMFWYRQDPGLGLRLIYFSYDVKMKEKGDIPEGYSVSREKKERFSLILESASTNQTSMYLCASSLEGTGSNEQFFGPGTRLTVL.

This chain links TRBV6-5 with TRBJ1-1; without DNA, the TCRdb call of TRBD1 cannot be checked. This CDR3 contains 13 residues. Per the germline V gene, CDR1 is MNHEY and CDR2 is SVGAGI. The chain's CDR3 is CASSSGLNTEAFF.

The V gene is TRBV4-1, the J gene TRBJ1-1; TCRdb lists TRBD1, though no DNA is available to test this call. Germline CDR1 and CDR2: MGHRA and YSYEKL. This CDR3 has 15 amino acids. CDR3 sequence reads: CASSQTRGVNTEAFF.